The clone carrying this T cell receptor (beta chain) was counted once. The antigen remains undetermined. TCRdb's table, derived via immunoSEQ multiplex PCR, lists solely in-frame clones and lacks some. Of around 150,000 clones in the sample, more than 75% were seen once. The CDR3 has 14 amino acids. Germline CDR1 MNHEY, CDR2 SMNVEV (reference sequence). V lost 6 bases, J lost 5 bases, and 9 bases stayed unmatched. The data belong to a study of cytomegalovirus exposure and HLA in healthy donors. Findings and caveats of the study: Reportedly, cytomegalovirus status was diagnosed with high sensitivity and specificity.

The sample consisted of PBMCs. The sequence was obtained from a man between 18 and 29 years old in good health and CMV-seronegative. The chain combines TRBV27 with TRBJ1-1; 7 bases match TRBD1. The CDR3 loop reads CASRSDREGTEAFF. CDR3 DNA: TGTGCCAGCAGGTCAGACAGGGAAGGAACTGAAGCTTTCTTT.